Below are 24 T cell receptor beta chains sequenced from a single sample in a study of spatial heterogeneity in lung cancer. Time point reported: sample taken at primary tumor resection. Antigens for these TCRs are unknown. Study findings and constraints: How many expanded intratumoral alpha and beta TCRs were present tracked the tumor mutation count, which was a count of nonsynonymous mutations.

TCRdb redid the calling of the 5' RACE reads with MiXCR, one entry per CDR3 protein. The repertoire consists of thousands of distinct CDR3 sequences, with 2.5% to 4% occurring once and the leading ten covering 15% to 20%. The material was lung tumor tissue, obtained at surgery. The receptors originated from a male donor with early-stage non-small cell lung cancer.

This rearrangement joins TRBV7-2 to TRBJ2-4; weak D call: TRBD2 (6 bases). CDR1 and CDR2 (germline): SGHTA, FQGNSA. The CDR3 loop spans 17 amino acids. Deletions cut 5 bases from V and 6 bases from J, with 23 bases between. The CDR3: CASSITSWGVGGNIQYF. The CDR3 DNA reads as TGTGCCAGCAGCATTACTAGCTGGGGGGTTGGTGGAAACATTCAGTACTTC.

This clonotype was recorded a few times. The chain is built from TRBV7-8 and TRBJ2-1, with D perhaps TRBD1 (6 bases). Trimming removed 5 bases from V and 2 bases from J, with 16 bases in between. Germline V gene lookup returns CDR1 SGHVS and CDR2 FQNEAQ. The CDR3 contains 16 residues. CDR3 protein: CASSPYRVLTYNEQFF. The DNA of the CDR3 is TGTGCCAGCAGCCCTTACAGGGTTCTCACCTACAATGAGCAGTTCTTC.

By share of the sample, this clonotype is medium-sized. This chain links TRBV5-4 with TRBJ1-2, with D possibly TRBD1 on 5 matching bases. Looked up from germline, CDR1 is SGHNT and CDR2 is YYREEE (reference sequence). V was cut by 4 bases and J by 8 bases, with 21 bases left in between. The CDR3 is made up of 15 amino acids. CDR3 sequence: CASSTGGLKWNGYTF. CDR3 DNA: TGTGCCAGCAGCACGGGGGGTCTAAAGTGGAACGGCTACACCTTC. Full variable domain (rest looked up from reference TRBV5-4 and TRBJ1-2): ETGVTQSPTHLIKTRGQQVTLRCSSQSGHNTVSWYQQALGQGPQFIFQYYREEENGRGNFPPRFSGLQFPNYSSELNVNALELDDSALYLCASSTGGLKWNGYTFGSGTRLTVV.

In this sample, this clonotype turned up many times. The CDR3 sequence is CASSSSLYGQGPDYWLFF. Here the CDR3 DNA reads TGTGCCAGCAGCTCTTCACTCTATGGACAAGGCCCCGACTATTGGCTGTTTTTT. V gene TRBV7-8 combines with J gene TRBJ1-4; possibly TRBD1 for D (5 bases). Germline V lookup: CDR1 SGHVS, CDR2 FQNEAQ. Trimming pared 4 bases from V and 14 bases from J, leaving 32 bases between. The CDR3 contains 18 residues.

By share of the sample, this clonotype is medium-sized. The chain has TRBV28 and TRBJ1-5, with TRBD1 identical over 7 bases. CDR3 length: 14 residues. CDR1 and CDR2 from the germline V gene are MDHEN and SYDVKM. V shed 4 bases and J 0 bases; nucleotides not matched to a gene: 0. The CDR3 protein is CASSSGGSNQPQHF. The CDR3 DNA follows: TGTGCCAGCAGTTCAGGGGGTAGCAATCAGCCCCAGCATTTT.

The CDR3 protein is CASSLARGQPQHF. The CDR3 nucleotides are TGTGCCAGCAGCCTCGCCCGGGGTCAGCCCCAGCATTTT. V and J are TRBV4-2 and TRBJ1-5; the D is unclear. This CDR3 is 13 amino acids long. Germline lookup yields CDR1 LGHNA and CDR2 YNFKEQ. Deletions cut 4 bases from V and 6 bases from J, with 10 bases between.

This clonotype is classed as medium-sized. The CDR3 nucleotides read TGTGCCAGTAGTTGGCAGAGCTATCAGCCCCAGCATTTT. Translated: CASSWQSYQPQHF. The rearrangement uses TRBV19 and TRBJ1-5; the D is unclear. Per the germline V gene, CDR1 is LNHDA and CDR2 is SQIVND (reference sequence). Trimming removed 5 bases at V and 5 bases at J, with 10 bases between. The CDR3 has 13 residues.

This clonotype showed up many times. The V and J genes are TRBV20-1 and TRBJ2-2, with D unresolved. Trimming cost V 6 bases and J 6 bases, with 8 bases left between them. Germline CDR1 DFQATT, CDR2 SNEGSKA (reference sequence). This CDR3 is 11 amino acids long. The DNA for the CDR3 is TGCAGTGCCCCGGGTGCCGGGGAGCTGTTTTTT. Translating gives CSAPGAGELFF.

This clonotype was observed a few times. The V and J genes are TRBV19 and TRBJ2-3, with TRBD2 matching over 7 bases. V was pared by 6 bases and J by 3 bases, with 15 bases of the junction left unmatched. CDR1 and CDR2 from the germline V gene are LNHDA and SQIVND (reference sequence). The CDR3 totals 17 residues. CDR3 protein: CASSKNPGNGGTDTQYF. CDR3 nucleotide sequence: TGTGCCAGTAGCAAAAACCCCGGGAACGGGGGGACAGATACGCAGTATTTT.

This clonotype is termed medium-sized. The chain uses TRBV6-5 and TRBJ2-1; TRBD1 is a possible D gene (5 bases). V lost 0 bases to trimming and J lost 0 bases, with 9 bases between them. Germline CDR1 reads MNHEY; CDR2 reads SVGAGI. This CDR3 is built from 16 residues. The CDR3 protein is CASSYSAGNSYNEQFF. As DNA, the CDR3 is TGTGCCAGCAGTTACTCGGCAGGGAACTCCTACAATGAGCAGTTCTTC.

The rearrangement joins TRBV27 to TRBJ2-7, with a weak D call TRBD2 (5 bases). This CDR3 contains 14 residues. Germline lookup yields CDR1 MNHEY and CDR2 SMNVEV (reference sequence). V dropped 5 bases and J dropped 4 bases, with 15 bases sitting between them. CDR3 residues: CASSPYTRGYEQYF. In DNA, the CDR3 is TGTGCCAGCAGTCCCTATACGCGCGGGTACGAGCAGTACTTC.

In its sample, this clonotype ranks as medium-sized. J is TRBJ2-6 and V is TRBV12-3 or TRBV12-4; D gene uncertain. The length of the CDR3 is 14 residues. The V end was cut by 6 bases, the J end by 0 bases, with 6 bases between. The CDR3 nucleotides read TGTGCCAGCAGGCAGAGCTCTGGGGCCAACGTCCTGACTTTC. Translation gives CASRQSSGANVLTF.

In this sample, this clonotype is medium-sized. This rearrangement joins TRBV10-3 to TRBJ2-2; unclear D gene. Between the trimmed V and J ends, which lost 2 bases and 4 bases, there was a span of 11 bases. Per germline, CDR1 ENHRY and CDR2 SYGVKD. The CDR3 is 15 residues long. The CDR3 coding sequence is TGTGCCATCAGTGAGGGGATTAGTGGCACCGGGGAGCTGTTTTTT. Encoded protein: CAISEGISGTGELFF.

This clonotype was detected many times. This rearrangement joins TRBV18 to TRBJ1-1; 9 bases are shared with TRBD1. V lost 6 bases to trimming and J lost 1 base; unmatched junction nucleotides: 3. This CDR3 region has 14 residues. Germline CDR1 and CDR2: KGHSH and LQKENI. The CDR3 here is CASSQGQGNTEAFF. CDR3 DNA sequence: TGTGCCAGCTCGCAGGGACAGGGGAACACTGAAGCTTTCTTT.

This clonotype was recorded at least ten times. The DNA for the CDR3 is TGTGCCAGCAGTCGGACTAGCGGGGGCTGGGGTACGCAGTATTTT. This translates into CASSRTSGGWGTQYF. This chain links TRBV12-3 or TRBV12-4 with TRBJ2-3, with 13 bases aligning to TRBD2. The CDR3 runs 15 residues. V shed 5 bases and J 8 bases; nucleotides not matched to a gene: 7.

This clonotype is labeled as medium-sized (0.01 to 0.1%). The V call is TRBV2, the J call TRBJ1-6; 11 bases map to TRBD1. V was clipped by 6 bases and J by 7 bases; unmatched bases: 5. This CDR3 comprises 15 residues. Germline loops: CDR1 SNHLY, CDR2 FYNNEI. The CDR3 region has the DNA TGTGCCAGCAGAGACGGGACAGGGGGAAATTCACCCCTCCACTTT. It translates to CASRDGTGGNSPLHF.

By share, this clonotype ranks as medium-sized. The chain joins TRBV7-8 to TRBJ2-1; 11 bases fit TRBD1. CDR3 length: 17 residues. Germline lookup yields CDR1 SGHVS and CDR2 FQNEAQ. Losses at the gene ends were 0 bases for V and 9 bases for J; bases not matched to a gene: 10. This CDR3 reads CASSLALGGQGVREQFF. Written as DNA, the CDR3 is TGTGCCAGCAGCTTAGCGCTTGGGGGACAGGGGGTACGTGAGCAGTTCTTC. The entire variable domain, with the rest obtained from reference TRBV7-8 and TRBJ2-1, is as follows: GAGVSQSPRYKVAKRGQDVALRCDPISGHVSLFWYQQALGQGPEFLTYFQNEAQLDKSGLPSDRFFAERPEGSVSTLKIQRTQQEDSAVYLCASSLALGGQGVREQFFGPGTRLTVL.

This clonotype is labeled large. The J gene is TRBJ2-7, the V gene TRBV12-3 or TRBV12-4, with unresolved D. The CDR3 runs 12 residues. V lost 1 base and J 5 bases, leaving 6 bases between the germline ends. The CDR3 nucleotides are TGTGCCAGCAGTTTAGGAGGAAACGAGCAGTACTTC. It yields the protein CASSLGGNEQYF.

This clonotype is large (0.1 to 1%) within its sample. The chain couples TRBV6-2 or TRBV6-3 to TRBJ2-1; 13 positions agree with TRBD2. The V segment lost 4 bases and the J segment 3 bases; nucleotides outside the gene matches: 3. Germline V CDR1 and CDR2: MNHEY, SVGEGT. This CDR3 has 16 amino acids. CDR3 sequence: CASSSWTSGGYNEQFF. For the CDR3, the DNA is TGTGCCAGCAGTTCCTGGACTAGCGGGGGCTACAATGAGCAGTTCTTC.

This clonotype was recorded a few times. The CDR3 DNA follows: TGTGCCCCCACGCGTTCGGGCCAAGATGGTGAGCTGAGCTCCTATAATTCACCCCTCCACTTT. This gives the protein CAPTRSGQDGELSSYNSPLHF. The J gene is TRBJ1-6, the V gene TRBV10-3, with D unclear. The length of the CDR3 is 21 residues. The V end lost 11 bases, the J end lost 0 bases, and 32 bases lay between the germline ends. CDR1 ENHRY and CDR2 SYGVKD come from the germline V gene.

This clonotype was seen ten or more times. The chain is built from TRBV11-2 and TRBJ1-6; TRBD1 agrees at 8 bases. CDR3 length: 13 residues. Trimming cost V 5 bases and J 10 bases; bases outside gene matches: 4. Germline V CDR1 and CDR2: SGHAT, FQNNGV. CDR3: CASSRQGRSPLHF. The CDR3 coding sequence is TGTGCCAGCAGCCGACAGGGGCGGTCACCCCTCCACTTT.

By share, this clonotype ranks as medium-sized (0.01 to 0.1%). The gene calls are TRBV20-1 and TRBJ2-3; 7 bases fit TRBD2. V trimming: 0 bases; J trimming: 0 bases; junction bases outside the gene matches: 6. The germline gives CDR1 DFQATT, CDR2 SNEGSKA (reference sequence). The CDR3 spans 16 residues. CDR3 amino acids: CSARDWLRGSTDTQYF. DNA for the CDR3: TGCAGTGCTAGAGATTGGTTGCGGGGGAGCACAGATACGCAGTATTTT.

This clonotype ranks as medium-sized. CDR3 sequence (DNA): TGTGCCAGCAGCTTGGACGGAGCCTACGAGCAGTACGTC. As protein: CASSLDGAYEQYV. The chain combines TRBV5-4 with TRBJ2-7; unclear D gene. The CDR3 extends over 13 amino acids. Germline-derived CDR1 and CDR2 are SGHNT and YYREEE (reference sequence). Trimming shortened V by 0 bases and J by 2 bases, and 6 bases separated the two germline ends.

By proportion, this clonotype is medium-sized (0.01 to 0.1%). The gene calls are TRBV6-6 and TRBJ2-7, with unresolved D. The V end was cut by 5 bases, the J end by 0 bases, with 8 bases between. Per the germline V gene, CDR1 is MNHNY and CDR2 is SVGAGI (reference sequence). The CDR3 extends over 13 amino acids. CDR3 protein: CASSQQISYEQYF. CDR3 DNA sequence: TGTGCCAGCAGTCAACAGATCTCCTACGAGCAGTACTTC.